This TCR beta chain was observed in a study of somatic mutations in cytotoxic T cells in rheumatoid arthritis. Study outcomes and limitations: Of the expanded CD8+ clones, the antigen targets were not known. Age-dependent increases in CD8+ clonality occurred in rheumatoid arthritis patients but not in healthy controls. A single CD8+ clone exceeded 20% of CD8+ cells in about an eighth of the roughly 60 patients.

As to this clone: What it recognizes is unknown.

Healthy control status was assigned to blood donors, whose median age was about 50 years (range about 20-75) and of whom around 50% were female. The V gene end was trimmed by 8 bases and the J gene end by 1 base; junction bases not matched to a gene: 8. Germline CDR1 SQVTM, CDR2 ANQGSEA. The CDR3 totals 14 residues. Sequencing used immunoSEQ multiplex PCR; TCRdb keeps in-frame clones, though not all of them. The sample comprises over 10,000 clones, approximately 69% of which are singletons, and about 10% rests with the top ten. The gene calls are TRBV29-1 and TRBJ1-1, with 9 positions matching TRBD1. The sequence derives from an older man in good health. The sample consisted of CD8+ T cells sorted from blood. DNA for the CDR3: TGCAGCTCCCGGGACAGGGAAGGGAACACTGAAGCTTTCTTT. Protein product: CSSRDREGNTEAFF.